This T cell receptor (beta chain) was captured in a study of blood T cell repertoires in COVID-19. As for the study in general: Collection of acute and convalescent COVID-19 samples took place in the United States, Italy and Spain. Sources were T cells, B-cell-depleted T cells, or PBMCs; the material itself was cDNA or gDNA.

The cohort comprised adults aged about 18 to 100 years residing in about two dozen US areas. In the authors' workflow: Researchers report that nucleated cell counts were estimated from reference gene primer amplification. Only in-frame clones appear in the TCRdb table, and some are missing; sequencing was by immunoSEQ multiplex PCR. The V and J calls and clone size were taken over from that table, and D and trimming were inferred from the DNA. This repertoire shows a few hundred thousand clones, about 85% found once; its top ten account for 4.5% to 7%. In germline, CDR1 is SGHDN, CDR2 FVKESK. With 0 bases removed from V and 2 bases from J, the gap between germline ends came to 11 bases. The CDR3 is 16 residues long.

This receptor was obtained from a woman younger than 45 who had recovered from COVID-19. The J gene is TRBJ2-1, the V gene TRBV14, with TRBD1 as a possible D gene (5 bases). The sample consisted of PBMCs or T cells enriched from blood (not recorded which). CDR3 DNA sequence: TGTGCCAGCAGCCAAGAATACGGACAAACCTACAATGAGCAGTTCTTC. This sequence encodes CASSQEYGQTYNEQFF. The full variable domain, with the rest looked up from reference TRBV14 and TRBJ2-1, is EAGVTQFPSHSVIEKGQTVTLRCDPISGHDNLYWYRRVMGKEIKFLLHFVKESKQDESGMPNNRFLAERTGGTYSTLKVQPAELEDSGVYFCASSQEYGQTYNEQFFGPGTRLTVL.